This entry lists 12 T cell receptor beta chains sequenced from one sample in a study of shared clonotypes between healthy human individuals. Sequencing was performed with immunoSEQ multiplex PCR; in TCRdb, only in-frame clones are kept and a portion is missing. Here the sample spans approximately 2.1 million clones, about 92% being singletons. The sequencing sample was made of naive CD4+ T cells from PBMCs. The sample's subset: CD45RA+ positively selected. Receptor source: a man between 18 and 29 years old in good health. Some clones in this sample may be carry-over from other donors' samples.

The chain recombines TRBV30 with TRBJ1-1; no reliable D call. V was trimmed by 4 bases and J by 4 bases, leaving 10 bases between them. Per the germline V gene, CDR1 is GTSNPN and CDR2 is SVGIG (reference sequence). The CDR3 sequence is 12 residues long. Here the CDR3 DNA reads TGTGCCTGGAAGGTCCTGCCCACTGAAGCTTTCTTT. Amino acid sequence: CAWKVLPTEAFF.

The V and J genes are TRBV5-1 and TRBJ2-1; 10 bases are shared with TRBD1. This CDR3 region has 15 residues. The ends lost 7 bases at V and 7 bases at J; junction bases unmatched: 11. In germline, CDR1 is SGHRS, CDR2 YFSETQ. The CDR3 DNA is TGCGCCAGCGGGTCTGGACAGGGGGAGAAAAATGAGCAGTTCTTC. It translates to CASGSGQGEKNEQFF.

The chain is built from TRBV11-1 and TRBJ2-1; D is unresolved. The CDR3 length is 13 residues. Looked up from germline, CDR1 is SGHAT and CDR2 is FQDESV (reference sequence). V lost 5 bases, J lost 12 bases, and 17 bases lay in between. CDR3 bases: TGTGCCAGCAGCCCGCAGACTCGATTAGGGCAGTTCTTC. This codes for CASSPQTRLGQFF.

The J gene is TRBJ2-5, the V gene TRBV5-4; 7 bases match TRBD2. There are 15 residues in the CDR3. CDR1 SGHNT and CDR2 YYREEE come from the germline V gene (reference sequence). V shed 0 bases, J shed 0 bases, and the junction held 2 bases outside the gene matches. CDR3 bases: TGTGCCAGCAGCTTGGGGGGGACTAACCAAGAGACCCAGTACTTC. This sequence encodes CASSLGGTNQETQYF.

This rearrangement joins TRBV6-1 to TRBJ1-2, with TRBD1 matching 8 bases. CDR3 size: 14 residues. The J segment lost 2 bases and the V segment lost 4 bases, leaving 3 bases of the junction unmatched. Germline CDR1 reads MNHNS; CDR2 reads SASEGT. The CDR3 DNA reads TGTGCCAGCAGTGGATGGACAGGGAACTATGGCTACACCTTC. Its translation is CASSGWTGNYGYTF.

This chain uses TRBV7-9 with TRBJ2-3; 8 bases match TRBD2. Germline lookup yields CDR1 SEHNR and CDR2 FQNEAQ (reference sequence). Losses at the gene ends were 4 bases for V and 2 bases for J; bases not matched to a gene: 8. The CDR3 totals 16 residues. CDR3 bases: TGTGCCAGCAGCTCCCTGAGAGCGGGAGTCACAGATACGCAGTATTTT. This gives the protein CASSSLRAGVTDTQYF.

V usage is TRBV5-1 and J usage is TRBJ2-7, with 7 bases lining up with TRBD2. V lost 5 bases to trimming and J lost 4 bases; unmatched junction nucleotides: 12. This CDR3 region has 15 residues. Germline V lookup: CDR1 SGHRS, CDR2 YFSETQ. The CDR3 bases are TGCGCCAGCAGTGTACTAGGGAGGGAGGGGTACGAGCAGTACTTC. Translated, it gives CASSVLGREGYEQYF. The full variable domain, with the rest looked up from reference TRBV5-1 and TRBJ2-7, is KAGVTQTPRYLIKTRGQQVTLSCSPISGHRSVSWYQQTPGQGLQFLFEYFSETQRNKGNFPGRFSGRQFSNSRSEMNVSTLELGDSALYLCASSVLGREGYEQYFGPGTRLTVT.

The chain recombines TRBV5-4 with TRBJ2-2; TRBD1 is a possible D gene (6 bases). Trimming took off 4 bases at V and 4 bases at J, with 14 bases between the two ends. The CDR3 extends over 15 amino acids. Germline V gene data show CDR1 as SGHNT and CDR2 as YYREEE (reference sequence). The CDR3 spells CASSPAGVSTGELFF. DNA of the CDR3: TGTGCCAGCAGCCCCGCAGGGGTATCCACCGGGGAGCTGTTTTTT.

For this clone: Other nucleotide sequences from this sample produce the same CDR3. This sequence joins TRBV5-8 and TRBJ2-3; 7 nucleotides agree with TRBD2. V lost 2 bases, J lost 4 bases, and 1 base stayed unmatched. This CDR3 has 13 amino acids. Germline loops: CDR1 SGHTS, CDR2 YDEGEE. The CDR3 sequence: CASSFRGADTQYF. CDR3 coding DNA: TGTGCCAGCAGCTTCCGGGGGGCAGATACGCAGTATTTT.

V and J are TRBV7-2 and TRBJ2-5, with D possibly matching TRBD2 (6 bases). V lost 5 bases, J lost 1 base, and 14 bases lay in between. The CDR3 spans 15 residues. Per the germline V gene, CDR1 is SGHTA and CDR2 is FQGNSA. In DNA, the CDR3 is TGTGCCAGCAGCGTAAGCGGGCGGATCCAAGAGACCCAGTACTTC. This translates into CASSVSGRIQETQYF.

The chain recombines TRBV5-8 with TRBJ2-3; D remains unclear. Germline CDR1 SGHTS, CDR2 YDEGEE. V dropped 2 bases and J dropped 4 bases, with 8 bases sitting between them. CDR3 size: 13 residues. DNA for the CDR3: TGTGCCAGCAGCTTCGAGGTGGCAGATACGCAGTATTTT. Its translation is CASSFEVADTQYF.

The genes are TRBV15 and TRBJ2-3; the D gene is possibly TRBD2 (5 bases). Germline CDR1 reads LNHNV; CDR2 reads YYDKDF (reference sequence). V was cut by 5 bases and J by 5 bases, with 8 bases left in between. The length of the CDR3 is 12 residues. The CDR3 region is CATSPAGDTQYF. The CDR3 nucleotides read TGTGCCACCAGCCCGGCGGGAGATACGCAGTATTTT.